The text below deals with one T cell receptor beta chain. Its antigen is not identified. UMI-tagged TRB cDNA libraries were built via 5' RACE. TCRdb re-called the 5' RACE reads and catalogs CDR3 proteins one per entry, DNA excluded. The table lists about 90,000 distinct CDR3 sequences. The sample comes from a study of CXCR3-negative and CXCR3-positive naive CD8 T cells. Study details: Across all libraries, TRB reads numbered about 135 million, with about 1.5 +/- 0.3 million in each library. The study's findings and limits: High diversity, comparable across both naive subsets, contrasted with much lower diversity in memory CD8+ cells. The study inferred TCR strength from TRB CDR3 properties and found comparable surface CD5 between naive subsets.

The TCR sequence derives from a human donor in good health. Some clones in this sample may be carry-over from other donors' samples. Sequenced sample: naive CXCR3- CD8+ T cells from blood. Indicated subset: CD45RO-CCR7+CD27+CD95- naive CD8+ T cells lacking CXCR3 (TNR3-).

CDR3 region: CSVAKVAGAVVNEQFF. The chain combines TRBV29-1 with TRBJ2-1; the TCRdb call, TRBD2, lacks DNA for checking. Germline CDR1 is SQVTM and CDR2 is ANQGSEA. This CDR3 has 16 residues.